Described below is a single TCR beta chain sequence and its context. This clonotype was counted a single time. Its target antigen remains unknown. A read error may account for a junction end that differs from germline. The source of the sample is a study of blood T cells in healthy people across ages (dated by TCRdb to the mid-2010s). In the study overall: In model experiments, template switching captured roughly one uniquely barcoded TCR beta cDNA molecule for every two T cells. The study measured age-related changes in TCR beta repertoire diversity using deep sequencing normalized with unique cDNA molecular identifiers. The donors were divided into four age groups: young (average around 16 years), middle-aged (roughly 40), aged (about 62) and long-lived (roughly 82). Donors of different ages were randomly distributed across sequencing lanes to avoid experimental bias. Two additional independent replicas of 1 million unique cDNA reads from the same blood draw were analyzed for two donors (one aged 18 to 30 and one aged 80 or older).

Study-level results and caveats: Observed TCR beta diversity per million T cells fell roughly linearly with age, and a significant reduction was already apparent by age roughly 40. Because the CMV infection status of the donors was unknown, age-related changes in expanded clonotypes may potentially have been confounded. The long-lived group showed more naive CD4+ T cells, fewer expanded clones and increased TCR diversity than the aged group, suggesting age selection. A strong correlation was found between observed TCR beta diversity and the percentage of naive T cells measured by flow cytometry. Total diversity estimates from one million sequenced T cells were considered lower bounds and underestimates. Since profiling was done on bulk unsorted PBMCs, naive and antigen-experienced compartments could not be conclusively compared.

The CDR3 spans 17 residues, from the cysteine through the phenylalanine. The entry retains the CDR3 DNA only, 51 bases that are in frame from base 1. CDR1 and CDR2, per the germline V gene (reference sequence), are DFQATT and SNEGSKA. Systemically healthy Caucasian individuals from Russia, 35 to 50 in total and aged about 6 to 100 years, were included as donors. Each donor gave 9.5 to 10 milliliters of peripheral blood, drawn into EDTA-treated Vacutainer tubes. Ficoll-Paque density-gradient centrifugation was used to isolate PBMCs, with at least 6 million per sample. Total RNA was extracted from PBMCs with Trizol reagent, with at least 5.5 micrograms obtained per sample. Naive CD45RAhigh/CD27high T cell percentages were measured by flow cytometry on a PBMC aliquot from every donor. Receptor amplification or capture employed 5' RACE. A second PCR of about 7 to 12 cycles was run with a J-beta primer mix and a sample-barcoded 5' primer. A unique molecular identifier was introduced onto each TCR beta cDNA molecule by a template-switch 5' adaptor carrying 12 random nucleotides. At least 2.5 million CDR3-containing paired-end reads were obtained from each sample. First-strand cDNA synthesis was performed from all RNA using the Mint cDNA synthesis kit, with priming by a TRBC-specific oligonucleotide. Following uracil-DNA glycosylase treatment, a first 18-cycle PCR with universal primers M1SS and BC2_uni_R was performed on all cDNA. In the paper's pipeline: Normalization of each sample was performed by random selection of 1 million high-quality reads, each carrying a distinct molecular identifier. Instead of being binned into consensus sequences, reads with shared molecular identifiers were discarded. MiTCR, set to a Q25 quality threshold and the strictest error-elimination algorithm, was used for CDR3 identification, clonotype clustering and error correction. A nonparametric unseen species model with Euler transformation was used to estimate a lower bound on total TCR beta diversity. TCRdb passed the public sequencing reads through fastp at Q25 and MiXCR, retaining productive beta sequences. Merged by CDR3 protein, the rows form single entries marked with the most common genes and DNA. The V and J calls and clone size come from TCRdb's table, not from the authors' own analysis. This sample comprises around 1,800,000 distinct CDR3 sequences, roughly two fifths of them detected only once. The leading ten clones occupy 23% of the sample.

The chain was built from TRBV20-1 and TRBJ2-2; the D gene is perhaps TRBD1 or TRBD2, as each covers 5 bases. The specimen was blood. This sequence was found in a human donor in good health. The DNA sequence reads TGCATTGCTAGCTCCCACGGGGCTCCACAGAACACCGGGGAGCTGTTTTTT. It codes for CIASSHGAPQNTGELFF.